This T cell receptor beta chain emerged from a study of human T cells and chemical hapten exposure. Study summary: Alopecia universalis, totalis or areata was present in patients who were mostly female.

Individual cDNA molecules (in the library) carried attached unique molecular identifiers. Authors' data handling: Per sample, the median was approximately 96,000 TCRs, with values from around 24,000 to 710,000. TCRdb recomputed calls from the RACE reads with MiXCR, one row per CDR3 protein. TCRdb, not the authors, supplied the V and J calls. Here the sample spans fewer than 140,000 distinct CDR3 sequences, approximately 12% being singletons. The table lists this clonotype with a few counts. Its antigen remains unidentified. Time point meaning: pre-sensitization, week 0. The treatment denotes: therapeutic diphenylcyclopropenone sensitization with weekly scalp DPC. Overall study findings and caveats: Alopecia in the donors means their immune response may deviate from healthy people's.

The clonotype was recovered from a woman aged 45 to 65 with alopecia areata. Some clones in this sample may be carry-over from other donors' samples. Specimen: whole blood, collected in connection with sensitization to the hapten diphenylcyclopropenone (DPC).

The CDR3 region has the DNA TGTGCCAGCAACCCACCTCTAGCGTCGGGCTCCTACGAGCAGTACTTC. This codes for CASNPPLASGSYEQYF. The chain joins TRBV28 to TRBJ2-7, with D tentatively TRBD2 (6 bases). The germline V gene has CDR1 MDHEN and CDR2 SYDVKM. There are 16 residues in the CDR3. V was cut by 7 bases and J by 0 bases, with 19 bases left in between.